The 26 T cell receptor beta chains below were found in one sample sequenced in a study of PD-L1 blockade in urothelial cancer. Some clones are missing from TCRdb's copy, which holds only in-frame ones; the method was immunoSEQ multiplex PCR. The sample lists 80,000 to 100,000 clones; more than 75% were seen once. This specimen consisted of PBMCs, obtained around atezolizumab (anti-PD-L1) treatment. All receptors derive from a man aged 65 to 79 with urothelial cancer.

The CDR3: CASSLGPRSGNTIYF. DNA of the CDR3: TGTGCCAGCAGCCTTGGGCCCAGATCTGGAAACACCATATATTTT. This chain uses TRBV5-4 with TRBJ1-3, with D uncertain. Trimming left V 4 bases short and J 1 base short, with 12 bases between. In germline, CDR1 is SGHNT, CDR2 YYREEE (reference sequence). This CDR3 is 15 amino acids long.

The chain uses TRBV4-1 and TRBJ1-6, with 8 bases identical to TRBD1. The CDR3 runs to 15 residues. J was trimmed by 9 bases and V by 0 bases; bases with no gene match: 4. The germline gives CDR1 MGHRA, CDR2 YSYEKL. The CDR3 DNA reads as TGCGCCAGCAGCCAAGACACAGGGGGATTTTCACCCCTCCACTTT. Its translation: CASSQDTGGFSPLHF.

The V and J genes are TRBV6-6 and TRBJ1-2; D gene ambiguous. Germline V gene lookup returns CDR1 MNHNY and CDR2 SVGAGI (reference sequence). The CDR3 covers 15 residues. V was clipped by 8 bases and J by 8 bases, with 24 bases between them. DNA for the CDR3: TGTGCCAGCTCTTTACTTCCGGCCCCCTGGAGCGGCTACACCTTC. Protein sequence: CASSLLPAPWSGYTF.

This clone was seen a handful of times. This chain connects TRBV19 to TRBJ1-5; TRBD1 aligns across 8 bases. The CDR3 contains 16 residues. CDR1 and CDR2 (germline): LNHDA, SQIVND (reference sequence). V was clipped by 5 bases and J by 4 bases; unmatched bases: 10. DNA for the CDR3: TGTGCCAGTAGTTCACGGACAGGGTGGGAAAATCAGCCCCAGCATTTT. Residues: CASSSRTGWENQPQHF.

The chain has TRBV19 and TRBJ1-4; the D is unclear. Germline loops: CDR1 LNHDA, CDR2 SQIVND (reference sequence). The germline V and J ends were trimmed by 9 bases and 6 bases, with 14 bases remaining between them. The CDR3 length is 13 residues. In DNA form, the CDR3 reads TGTGCCAGCGGGGAAGGGAGGGATGAAAAACTGTTTTTT. Translating it yields CASGEGRDEKLFF.

The chain combines TRBV11-2 with TRBJ2-1; maybe TRBD2 (6 bases). The CDR3 is 14 amino acids. Looked up from germline, CDR1 is SGHAT and CDR2 is FQNNGV. The V end lost 4 bases, the J end lost 6 bases, and 13 bases lay between the germline ends. CDR3 in DNA: TGTGCCAGCAGCTCGAGACTAGTTGGCAATGAGCAGTTCTTC. Its protein product is CASSSRLVGNEQFF.

Concerning this clone itself: Sequence at one end of the junction differs from germline and may be a read error. The rearrangement uses TRBV12-5 and TRBJ2-1; 9 bases map to TRBD2. CDR1 LGHNT and CDR2 FRNRAP come from the germline V gene. This CDR3 region has 11 residues. The CDR3 DNA reads TGTGCTAGTGGCCTTAGCGGGAGTGCGATCTTC. Translated: CASGLSGSAIF.

V gene TRBV7-6 combines with J gene TRBJ1-3, with TRBD1 identical over 7 bases. Germline values: CDR1 SGHVS, CDR2 FNYEAQ. The V segment lost 5 bases and the J segment 8 bases; nucleotides outside the gene matches: 6. This CDR3 is built from 13 residues. The CDR3 DNA reads TGTGCCAGCAGCGCGCAGGGGGAATACACCATATATTTT. This translates into CASSAQGEYTIYF.

This clone was counted a few times. This chain joins TRBV7-9 and TRBJ2-1; D gene uncertain. CDR3 length equals 14 residues. Trimming stripped 3 bases from V and 0 bases from J, with 6 bases between. Germline CDR1 is SEHNR and CDR2 is FQNEAQ (reference sequence). The CDR3 reads CASSLFYSYNEQFF. CDR3 nucleotides: TGTGCCAGCAGCTTGTTTTACTCCTACAATGAGCAGTTCTTC.

This rearrangement joins TRBV13 to TRBJ2-7; the match to TRBD1 covers 7 bases. The CDR3 contains 14 residues. The germline gives CDR1 PRHDT, CDR2 FYEKMQ (reference sequence). V lost 5 bases, J lost 0 bases, and 4 bases stayed unmatched. This CDR3 is CASSLDRSSYEQYF. Written as DNA, the CDR3 is TGTGCCAGCAGCCTGGACAGGAGCTCCTACGAGCAGTACTTC.

The chain couples TRBV6-5 to TRBJ2-1; 12 bases match TRBD2. The CDR3 loop spans 15 amino acids. After removal of 6 bases from V and 7 bases from J, the junction contained 7 bases not matched to a gene. Per germline, CDR1 MNHEY and CDR2 SVGAGI. The CDR3 DNA reads as TGTGCCAGCAGATCCGGACTAGCGGGGAGGAATGAGCAGTTCTTC. Amino acid sequence: CASRSGLAGRNEQFF.

The J gene is TRBJ2-5, the V gene TRBV6-5, with a possible D match to TRBD1 (5 bases). V shed 4 bases and J shed 4 bases, with 10 bases lying between them. This CDR3 is 13 amino acids long. CDR1 is MNHEY and CDR2 is SVGAGI in the germline V gene. CDR3 in DNA: TGTGCCAGCAGTTTTCAGGGTGCAGAGACCCAGTACTTC. Translation gives CASSFQGAETQYF.

The chain combines TRBV11-3 with TRBJ1-1, with 8 bases that match TRBD1. Germline CDR1 is SGHNT and CDR2 is YENEEA. The J segment lost 4 bases and the V segment lost 5 bases, leaving 9 bases of the junction unmatched. The length of the CDR3 is 15 residues. CDR3 coding DNA: TGTGCCAGCAGCGCCCTACAGGGGGGACGCACTGAAGCTTTCTTT. Protein: CASSALQGGRTEAFF. Full variable domain (missing parts from reference TRBV11-3 and TRBJ1-1): EAGVVQSPRYKIIEKKQPVAFWCNPISGHNTLYWYLQNLGQGPELLIRYENEEAVDDSQLPKDRFSAERLKGVDSTLKIQPAELGDSAVYLCASSALQGGRTEAFFGQGTRLTVV.

This clone occurred once. The chain recombines TRBV9 with TRBJ2-5; a possible D gene is TRBD2 (5 bases). The V and J ends lost 0 bases and 5 bases respectively, with 8 bases between them. CDR1 and CDR2 from the germline V gene are SGDLS and YYNGEE. CDR3 length: 13 residues. The CDR3 DNA reads as TGTGCCAGCAGCGTAGGGACTCGGGAGACCCAGTACTTC. This translates into CASSVGTRETQYF. Looking up the rest from reference TRBV9 and TRBJ2-5 gives the full variable domain: DSGVTQTPKHLITATGQRVTLRCSPRSGDLSVYWYQQSLDQGLQFLIQYYNGEERAKGNILERFSAQQFPDLHSELNLSSLELGDSALYFCASSVGTRETQYFGPGTRLLVL.

V usage is TRBV7-2 and J usage is TRBJ2-2; 9 bases are a match to TRBD2. The CDR3 has 15 amino acids. Trimming removed 6 bases from V and 5 bases from J; junction bases left unmatched: 7. CDR1 SGHTA and CDR2 FQGNSA come from the germline V gene. The CDR3 reads CASSPREGRTGELFF. CDR3 bases: TGTGCCAGCAGTCCGCGGGAGGGCCGTACCGGGGAGCTGTTTTTT.

This clone was seen only once. This sequence joins TRBV9 and TRBJ2-1, with D tentatively TRBD1 (6 bases). Trimming took 3 bases from V and 7 from J, leaving 14 bases between them. The CDR3 extends over 14 amino acids. The germline V gene has CDR1 SGDLS and CDR2 YYNGEE. In nucleotides, the CDR3 is TGTGCCAGCAGCGCCTCAGGACAGTGGAATGAGCAGTTCTTC. Translated, it gives CASSASGQWNEQFF.

This clone was seen more than once but under ten times. The chain's CDR3 is CASSLLAGLVNEQFF. CDR3 in DNA: TGTGCCAGCAGTTTATTAGCGGGACTGGTAAATGAGCAGTTCTTC. The rearrangement joins TRBV27 to TRBJ2-1; 8 nucleotides align to TRBD2. V was clipped by 1 base and J by 7 bases; unmatched bases: 6. CDR3 size: 15 residues. Per germline, CDR1 MNHEY and CDR2 SMNVEV (reference sequence).

The V gene is TRBV29-1, the J gene TRBJ1-1; D is undetermined. The CDR3 sequence is 12 residues long. Germline CDR1 reads SQVTM; CDR2 reads ANQGSEA. Trimming removed 1 base from V and 4 bases from J, with 7 bases in between. The CDR3 DNA is TGCAGCGTTGAAGGGCAAAGCACTGAAGCTTTCTTT. Encoded protein: CSVEGQSTEAFF.

A note on this clone: The identical CDR3 is also encoded by other nucleotide sequences in the sample. The chain joins TRBV5-1 to TRBJ2-1; TRBD2 matches at 8 bases. V was clipped by 4 bases and J by 1 base; unmatched bases: 4. Per the germline V gene, CDR1 is SGHRS and CDR2 is YFSETQ. CDR3 length: 15 amino acids. DNA for the CDR3: TGCGCCAGCAGCATCAGCGGGAGTTCCTACAATGAGCAGTTCTTC. It encodes CASSISGSSYNEQFF.

The CDR3 DNA follows: TGTGCCAGCAGCAATGACAGGAGGTATTCCAATCAGCCCCAGCATTTT. It specifies CASSNDRRYSNQPQHF. The chain employs TRBV21-1 and TRBJ1-5; TRBD1 reflects the table's D call only, with no check against the DNA. TRBV21-1 is annotated as a pseudogene. The CDR3 has 16 amino acids.

The chain recombines TRBV2 with TRBJ1-4, with D perhaps matching TRBD1 (5 bases). V lost 3 bases, J lost 8 bases, and 16 bases lay in between. This CDR3 has 15 residues. CDR1 SNHLY and CDR2 FYNNEI come from the germline V gene. The CDR3 is CASSEWGLREEKLFF. Written as DNA, the CDR3 is TGTGCCAGCAGTGAGTGGGGCCTTCGGGAGGAAAAACTGTTTTTT.

In DNA, the CDR3 is TGTGCCAGCAGCCCGGGACAGCCAAATTACGACGAGCAGTACTTC. It encodes CASSPGQPNYDEQYF. The chain has TRBV5-5 and TRBJ2-7; 7 bases agree with TRBD1. The germline gives CDR1 SGHKS, CDR2 YYEKEE (reference sequence). The CDR3 is 15 amino acids. Unmatched junction bases numbered 12, after V lost 4 bases and J lost 5 bases.

In DNA, the CDR3 is TGTGCCAGCAGCTTGTATGGGGCTGAGACCCAGTACTTC. The encoded protein is CASSLYGAETQYF. The chain uses TRBV5-4 and TRBJ2-5, with D possibly matching TRBD1 (5 bases). Trimming shortened V by 1 base and J by 5 bases, and 9 bases separated the two germline ends. The CDR3 loop spans 13 amino acids. Looked up from germline, CDR1 is SGHNT and CDR2 is YYREEE (reference sequence). Full variable domain (outside the CDR3, taken from reference TRBV5-4 and TRBJ2-5): ETGVTQSPTHLIKTRGQQVTLRCSSQSGHNTVSWYQQALGQGPQFIFQYYREEENGRGNFPPRFSGLQFPNYSSELNVNALELDDSALYLCASSLYGAETQYFGPGTRLLVL.

The chain links TRBV15 to TRBJ1-4; tentative D call: TRBD1 (6 bases). Germline V CDR1 and CDR2: LNHNV, YYDKDF (reference sequence). Trimming removed 3 bases at V and 7 bases at J, with 15 bases between. The length of the CDR3 is 15 residues. The CDR3 bases are TGTGCCACCAGCAGTCGGGGGGGCGGGGGTGAAAAACTGTTTTTT. Protein product: CATSSRGGGGEKLFF.

The chain carries TRBV18 and TRBJ1-6; a weak D match, TRBD1 (5 bases). The germline CDR1 and CDR2 sequences are KGHSH and LQKENI. This CDR3 spans 15 amino acids. The V and J ends lost 6 bases and 8 bases respectively, with 17 bases between them. In DNA form, the CDR3 reads TGTGCCAGCTCCCCCGCGCAGGGCGCGGATTCACCCCTCCACTTT. Protein product: CASSPAQGADSPLHF.

The chain uses TRBV7-2 and TRBJ2-2; TRBD2 might be the D (5 bases). Trimming pared 4 bases from V and 8 bases from J, leaving 14 bases between. The CDR3 is made up of 14 amino acids. Germline assignment: CDR1 SGHTA and CDR2 FQGNSA. CDR3 nucleotide sequence: TGTGCCAGCAGCTCTCGGTTCGGGGAGGGGGAGCTGTTTTTT. Residues: CASSSRFGEGELFF.